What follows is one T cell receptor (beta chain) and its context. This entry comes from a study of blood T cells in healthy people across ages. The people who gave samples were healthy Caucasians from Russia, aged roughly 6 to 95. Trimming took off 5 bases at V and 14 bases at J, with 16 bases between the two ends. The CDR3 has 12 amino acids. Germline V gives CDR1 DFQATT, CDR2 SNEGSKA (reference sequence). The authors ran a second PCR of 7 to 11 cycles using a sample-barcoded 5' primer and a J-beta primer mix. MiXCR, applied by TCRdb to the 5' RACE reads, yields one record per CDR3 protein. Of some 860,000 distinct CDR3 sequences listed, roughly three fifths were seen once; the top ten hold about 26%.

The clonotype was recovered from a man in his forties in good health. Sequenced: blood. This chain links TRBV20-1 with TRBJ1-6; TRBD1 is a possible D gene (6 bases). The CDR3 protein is CSASGAESALHF. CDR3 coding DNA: TGCAGTGCTTCAGGGGCAGAGTCGGCCCTCCACTTT.